This is a list of T cell receptor beta chains from one sample in a study of shared clonotypes between healthy human individuals. The assay was immunoSEQ multiplex PCR, and TCRdb's table has in-frame clones only and misses some. Seen here are millions of clones, 85% to 95% observed once, and the top ten hold about 1.1%. Input material: naive CD8+ T cells sorted from blood. Receptors were obtained from a man aged 18 to 30 in good health. Each CDR3 is given with its conserved first and last residue. The order of the fields is clone size, V gene, J gene, D gene, CDR3 DNA, CDR3 protein. A D gene is named only where the DNA matches it firmly. The size entry is marked missing in some rows and otherwise reads once, few, many or a size class.

clone size: once; V gene: TRBV5-4; J gene: TRBJ2-3; D gene: .; CDR3 DNA: TGTGCCAGCAGCCGACTTACTACTAGCACAGATACGCAGTATTTT; CDR3 protein: CASSRLTTSTDTQYF
clone size: .; V gene: TRBV7-8; J gene: TRBJ2-1; D gene: .; CDR3 DNA: TGTGCCAGCAGCTTAGGTGGGCCCTATATAGGGTTCTTC; CDR3 protein: CASSLGGPYIGFF
clone size: .; V gene: TRBV6-5; J gene: TRBJ2-1; D gene: TRBD1; CDR3 DNA: TGTGCCAGCAGTTACGGGACAGGGGGCAGGGATGAGCAGTTCTTC; CDR3 protein: CASSYGTGGRDEQFF
clone size: .; V gene: TRBV7-9; J gene: TRBJ2-1; D gene: TRBD2; CDR3 DNA: TGTGCCAGCAGCCTCCCACACGGGCGGGAGTACTACAATGAGCAGTTCTTC; CDR3 protein: CASSLPHGREYYNEQFF
clone size: .; V gene: TRBV28; J gene: TRBJ1-2; D gene: .; CDR3 DNA: TGTGCCAGCAGTTTAGTGGGGGGCCCCTCCCTTTACTATGGCTACACCTTC; CDR3 protein: CASSLVGGPSLYYGYTF
clone size: .; V gene: TRBV5-6; J gene: TRBJ1-4; D gene: .; CDR3 DNA: TGTGCCAGCAGCTTGGGTTCTCTCGGACAGCATAATGAAAAACTGTTTTTT; CDR3 protein: CASSLGSLGQHNEKLFF
clone size: .; V gene: TRBV7-9; J gene: TRBJ2-3; D gene: TRBD2; CDR3 DNA: TGTGCCAGCAGCCAGATACTAGCGGGAGGGCCCACAGATACGCAGTATTTT; CDR3 protein: CASSQILAGGPTDTQYF
clone size: .; V gene: TRBV2; J gene: TRBJ2-4; D gene: .; CDR3 DNA: TGTGCCAGCAGTGAAGTATCTAACATTCAGTACTTC; CDR3 protein: CASSEVSNIQYF
clone size: .; V gene: TRBV6-1; J gene: TRBJ2-7; D gene: TRBD2; CDR3 DNA: TGTGCCAGCAGTGAGGTAGCGGGCCCATCCTACGAGCAGTACTTC; CDR3 protein: CASSEVAGPSYEQYF
clone size: .; V gene: TRBV7-6; J gene: TRBJ1-2; D gene: .; CDR3 DNA: TGTGCCAGCAGCCGAGGACAGACAACTAATGGCTACACCTTC; CDR3 protein: CASSRGQTTNGYTF
clone size: .; V gene: TRBV7-9; J gene: TRBJ1-2; D gene: TRBD1; CDR3 DNA: TGTGCCAGCGGTACAGGGGAGAACTATGGCTACACCTTC; CDR3 protein: CASGTGENYGYTF
clone size: .; V gene: TRBV28; J gene: TRBJ2-5; D gene: .; CDR3 DNA: TGTGCCAGCAGTTTATCTCCGTGGGAGACCCAGTACTTC; CDR3 protein: CASSLSPWETQYF
clone size: .; V gene: TRBV9; J gene: TRBJ1-4; D gene: .; CDR3 DNA: TGTGCCAGCAGCGTTTCCAGGGCGGGTGAAAAACTGTTTTTT; CDR3 protein: CASSVSRAGEKLFF
clone size: .; V gene: TRBV13; J gene: TRBJ1-1; D gene: .; CDR3 DNA: TGTGCCAGCCGCCTTGGGCCGACTGAAGCTTTCTTT; CDR3 protein: CASRLGPTEAFF
clone size: .; V gene: TRBV7-9; J gene: TRBJ2-5; D gene: TRBD2; CDR3 DNA: TGTGCCAGCATTACGACTAGCGGGGAGTACCAAGAGACCCAGTACTTC; CDR3 protein: CASITTSGEYQETQYF
clone size: .; V gene: TRBV9; J gene: TRBJ2-1; D gene: .; CDR3 DNA: TGTGCCAGCAGCGGCGGGACTGGGGCGGGACACAATGAGCAGTTCTTC; CDR3 protein: CASSGGTGAGHNEQFF
clone size: .; V gene: TRBV10-2; J gene: TRBJ2-7; D gene: .; CDR3 DNA: TGCGCCAGCAGTGTCCGGGGCTCCTACGAGCAGTACTTC; CDR3 protein: CASSVRGSYEQYF
clone size: .; V gene: TRBV9; J gene: TRBJ2-3; D gene: .; CDR3 DNA: TGTGCCAGCAGCCTTAGCGGCACAGATACGCAGTATTTT; CDR3 protein: CASSLSGTDTQYF
clone size: .; V gene: TRBV7-6; J gene: TRBJ1-1; D gene: TRBD1; CDR3 DNA: TGTGCCAGCAGCTTAGACCGGACAGGACCCACTGAAGCTTTCTTT; CDR3 protein: CASSLDRTGPTEAFF
clone size: .; V gene: TRBV28; J gene: TRBJ2-7; D gene: .; CDR3 DNA: TGTGCCAGCAGTTTAGACGGGGCCTACGAGCAGTACTTC; CDR3 protein: CASSLDGAYEQYF
clone size: .; V gene: TRBV7-2; J gene: TRBJ2-2; D gene: .; CDR3 DNA: TGTGCCAGCAGGATAGGAAGGGCGAACACCGGGGAGCTGTTTTTT; CDR3 protein: CASRIGRANTGELFF
clone size: .; V gene: TRBV27; J gene: TRBJ1-4; D gene: TRBD1; CDR3 DNA: TGTGCCAGTCGGTCCCGGGACAGCCCAACTAATGAAAAACTGTTTTTT; CDR3 protein: CASRSRDSPTNEKLFF
clone size: .; V gene: TRBV2; J gene: TRBJ1-6; D gene: .; CDR3 DNA: TGTGCCAGCAGTGAGAACTCACCCCTCCACTTT; CDR3 protein: CASSENSPLHF
clone size: once; V gene: TRBV27; J gene: TRBJ2-2; D gene: TRBD2; CDR3 DNA: TGTGCCAGCAGAGCCTTCGGGGGGGCGAACACCGGGGAGCTGTTTTTT; CDR3 protein: CASRAFGGANTGELFF
clone size: .; V gene: TRBV27; J gene: TRBJ2-1; D gene: .; CDR3 DNA: TGTGCCACTACAGAGGGGGGCCCCTACAATGAGCAGTTCTTC; CDR3 protein: CATTEGGPYNEQFF
clone size: .; V gene: TRBV27; J gene: TRBJ2-7; D gene: .; CDR3 DNA: TGTGCCAGCAGTTCCAACCTAAAACCCTACGAGCAGTACTTC; CDR3 protein: CASSSNLKPYEQYF